The next 2 T cell receptor beta chains were all read from a single sample in a study of blood T cell repertoires in COVID-19. Here immunoSEQ multiplex PCR was the method, and the copy in TCRdb shows in-frame clones only, minus some. Altogether about 330,000 clones are present, roughly 90% being singletons, with the ten largest covering less than 20%. Sequencing input: PBMCs or T cells enriched from blood (not recorded which). These receptors all stem from a young woman who had recovered from COVID-19.

The chain is built from TRBV28 and TRBJ1-6, with a weak D call TRBD1 (6 bases). In germline, CDR1 is MDHEN, CDR2 SYDVKM. V was cut by 6 bases and J by 0 bases, with 15 bases left in between. The CDR3 has 17 residues. DNA of the CDR3: TGTGCCAGCAGAACCGAACAGGGAAGCTCCTATAATTCACCCCTCCACTTT. Protein product: CASRTEQGSSYNSPLHF. The whole variable domain, remainder taken from reference TRBV28 and TRBJ1-6, is DVKVTQSSRYLVKRTGEKVFLECVQDMDHENMFWYRQDPGLGLRLIYFSYDVKMKEKGDIPEGYSVSREKKERFSLILESASTNQTSMYLCASRTEQGSSYNSPLHFGNGTRLTVT.

V is TRBV6-5 and J is TRBJ2-7; TRBD1 matches at 7 bases. Looked up from germline, CDR1 is MNHEY and CDR2 is SVGAGI. Unmatched junction bases numbered 0, after V lost 7 bases and J lost 3 bases. The CDR3 sequence is 11 residues long. The chain's CDR3 is CASTGGYEQYF. The CDR3, as DNA: TGTGCCAGCACAGGGGGCTACGAGCAGTACTTC.